The sequence of this T cell receptor (beta chain) was determined in a study of PD-1 blockade in mismatch repair-deficient tumors. Overall study context: Patients had 12 mismatch repair-deficient cancer types and were previously treated and progressing. Study observations and caveats: After pembrolizumab, tumor-resident clones rose rapidly, then generally contracted before radiologic responses.

PCR or immunohistochemistry showed mismatch repair deficiency in every enrolled patient. The TCR-sequenced patients were a few responders to pembrolizumab. CDR1 SNHLY and CDR2 FYNNEI come from the germline V gene. V dropped 2 bases and J dropped 0 bases, with 7 bases sitting between them. This CDR3 has 14 residues. The data were produced by immunoSEQ multiplex PCR, yet TCRdb's version contains in-frame clones alone and is incomplete. Of roughly 120,000 clones detected, about nine tenths appear once; the ten largest clones hold approximately 12%. As regards this clone: Its target is unknown.

The receptor was derived from an adult with mismatch repair-deficient cancer. The chain recombines TRBV2 with TRBJ1-2; D not resolved. The starting material was peripheral blood, obtained 70 to 73 weeks after starting pembrolizumab. The CDR3 protein is CASSERQANYGYTF. The CDR3 bases are TGTGCCAGCAGTGAAAGGCAAGCTAACTATGGCTACACCTTC.